This T cell receptor beta chain derives from a study of blood T cell repertoires in COVID-19. About the research overall: The origin of the acute and convalescent COVID-19 samples was the United States, Italy and Spain. Sources were T cells, B-cell-depleted T cells, or PBMCs; the material itself was cDNA or gDNA.

Patients at the Seattle site were enrolled during active infection and followed longitudinally. V lost 5 bases, J lost 3 bases, and 9 bases stayed unmatched. The CDR3 is 16 residues long. Germline V lookup: CDR1 LNHDA, CDR2 SQIVND (reference sequence). Original processing methods: For nucleated cells, counts were estimated from reference gene primer amplification. The method was immunoSEQ multiplex PCR; TCRdb's version includes in-frame clones alone and lacks a portion of them. Clone size and the V and J calls come from that table; the DNA yielded D and trimming. The table records approximately 120,000 clones, about 85% of them present only once.

The sequenced material came from peripheral blood. The V and J genes are TRBV19 and TRBJ2-3; the match to TRBD2 covers 9 bases. The TCR comes from a woman of 80 years or more with COVID-19, enrolled during active disease. The CDR3, as DNA: TGTGCCAGTAGTCCAGGGGTAGCGGGAGTGACAGATACGCAGTATTTT. This sequence encodes CASSPGVAGVTDTQYF.